This note documents a single TCR beta chain sequence. Its antigen is unidentified. This CDR3 is built from 19 residues. CDR1 MNHEY and CDR2 SMNVEV come from the germline V gene (reference sequence). V was shortened by 0 bases and J by 0 bases, with 18 bases between the two germline ends. These data come from a study of cytomegalovirus exposure and HLA in healthy donors. Whole-study context: The roughly 130 validation repertoires used the same platform as the 600 to 750 first-cohort repertoires (as reported by a later analysis). Study-wide points: Cytomegalovirus status was reportedly diagnosed by the classifier with high sensitivity and specificity. Investigators reported 164 TCR beta chains as tied to cytomegalovirus.

The donors were part of the approximately 120-subject validation cohort, which stood apart from the roughly 640-subject first cohort. TCRdb's table, derived via immunoSEQ multiplex PCR, lists solely in-frame clones and lacks some. The sample records approximately 88,000 clones, about 96% being singletons. V usage is TRBV27 and J usage is TRBJ1-5; D remains ambiguous. The material sequenced was PBMCs. This clonotype originated in a woman aged 18-35 years in good health and CMV-seronegative. The CDR3 here is CASSLSAPHGPYSNQPQHF. CDR3 nucleotides: TGTGCCAGCAGTTTATCGGCCCCACATGGGCCCTATAGCAATCAGCCCCAGCATTTT.